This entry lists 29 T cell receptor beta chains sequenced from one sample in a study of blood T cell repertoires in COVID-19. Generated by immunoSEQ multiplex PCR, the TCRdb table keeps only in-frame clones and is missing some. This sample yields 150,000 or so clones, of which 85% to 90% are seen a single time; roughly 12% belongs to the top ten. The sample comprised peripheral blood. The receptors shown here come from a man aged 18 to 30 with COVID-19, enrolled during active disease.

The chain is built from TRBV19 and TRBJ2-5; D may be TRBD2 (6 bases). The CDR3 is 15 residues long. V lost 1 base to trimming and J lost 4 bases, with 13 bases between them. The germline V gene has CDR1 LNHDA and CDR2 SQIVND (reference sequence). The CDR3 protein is CASSIGSGWGETQYF. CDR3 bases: TGTGCCAGTAGTATAGGGAGCGGGTGGGGAGAGACCCAGTACTTC.

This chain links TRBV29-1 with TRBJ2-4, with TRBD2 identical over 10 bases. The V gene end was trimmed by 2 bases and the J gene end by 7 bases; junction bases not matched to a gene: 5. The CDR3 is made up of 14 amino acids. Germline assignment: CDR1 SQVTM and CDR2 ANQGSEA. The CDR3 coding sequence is TGCAGCGTTGAACTAGCGGGAGTAGGGAACATTCAGTACTTC. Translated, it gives CSVELAGVGNIQYF.

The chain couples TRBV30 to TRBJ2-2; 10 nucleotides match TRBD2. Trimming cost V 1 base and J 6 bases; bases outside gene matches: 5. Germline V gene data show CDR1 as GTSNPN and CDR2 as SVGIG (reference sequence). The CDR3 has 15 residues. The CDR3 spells CAWSAPGLASGELFF. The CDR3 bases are TGTGCCTGGAGTGCCCCGGGACTAGCGTCCGGGGAGCTGTTTTTT. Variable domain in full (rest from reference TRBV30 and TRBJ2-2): SQTIHQWPATLVQPVGSPLSLECTVEGTSNPNLYWYRQAAGRGLQLLFYSVGIGQISSEVPQNLSASRPQDRQFILSSKKLLLSDSGFYLCAWSAPGLASGELFFGEGSRLTVL.

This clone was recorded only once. CDR3 nucleotides: TGCGCCAGCAGCCAAGATTCCCGAATTGGGGCAGTCGGGGAGACCCAGTACTTC. Translating it yields CASSQDSRIGAVGETQYF. The J gene is TRBJ2-5, the V gene TRBV4-1, with D maybe TRBD1 (5 bases). The CDR3 is 18 residues long. V was trimmed by 0 bases and J by 5 bases, leaving 22 bases between them. Per the germline V gene, CDR1 is MGHRA and CDR2 is YSYEKL.

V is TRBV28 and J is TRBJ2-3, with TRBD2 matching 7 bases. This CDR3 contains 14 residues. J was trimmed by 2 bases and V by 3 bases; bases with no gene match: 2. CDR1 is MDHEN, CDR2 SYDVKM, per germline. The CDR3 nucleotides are TGTGCCAGCAGTTTGGGGGACTACACAGATACGCAGTATTTT. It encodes CASSLGDYTDTQYF. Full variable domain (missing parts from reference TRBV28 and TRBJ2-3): DVKVTQSSRYLVKRTGEKVFLECVQDMDHENMFWYRQDPGLGLRLIYFSYDVKMKEKGDIPEGYSVSREKKERFSLILESASTNQTSMYLCASSLGDYTDTQYFGPGTRLTVL.

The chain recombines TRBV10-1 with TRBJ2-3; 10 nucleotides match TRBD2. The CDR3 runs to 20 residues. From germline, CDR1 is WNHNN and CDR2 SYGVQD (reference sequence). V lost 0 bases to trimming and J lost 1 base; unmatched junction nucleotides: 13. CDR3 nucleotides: TGCGCCAGCAGTGAGTCTAGAATTTTTAGCGGGAGGCCCCGCACAGATACGCAGTATTTT. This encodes CASSESRIFSGRPRTDTQYF.

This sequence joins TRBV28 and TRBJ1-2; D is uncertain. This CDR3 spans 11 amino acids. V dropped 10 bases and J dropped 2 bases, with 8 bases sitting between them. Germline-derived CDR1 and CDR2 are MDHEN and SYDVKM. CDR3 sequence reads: CATLKNYGYTF. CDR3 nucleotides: TGTGCCACACTCAAAAACTATGGCTACACCTTC.

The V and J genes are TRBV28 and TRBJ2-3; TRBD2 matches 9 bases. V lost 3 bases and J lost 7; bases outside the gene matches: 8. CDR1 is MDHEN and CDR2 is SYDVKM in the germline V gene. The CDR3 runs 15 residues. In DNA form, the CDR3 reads TGTGCCAGCAGTTTTCCCGCGGGAGGGAGAAATACGCAGTATTTT. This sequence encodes CASSFPAGGRNTQYF. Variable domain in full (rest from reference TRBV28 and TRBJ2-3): DVKVTQSSRYLVKRTGEKVFLECVQDMDHENMFWYRQDPGLGLRLIYFSYDVKMKEKGDIPEGYSVSREKKERFSLILESASTNQTSMYLCASSFPAGGRNTQYFGPGTRLTVL.

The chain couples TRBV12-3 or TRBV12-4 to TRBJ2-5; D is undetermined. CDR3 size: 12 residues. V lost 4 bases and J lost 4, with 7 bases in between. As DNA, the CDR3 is TGTGCCAGCAGTTCCCCTCCAGAGACCCAGTACTTC. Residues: CASSSPPETQYF.

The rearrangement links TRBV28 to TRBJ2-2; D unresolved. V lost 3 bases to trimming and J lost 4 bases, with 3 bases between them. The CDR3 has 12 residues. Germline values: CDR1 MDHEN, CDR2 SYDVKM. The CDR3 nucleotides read TGTGCCAGCAGTTTTATCACCGGGGAGCTGTTTTTT. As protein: CASSFITGELFF.

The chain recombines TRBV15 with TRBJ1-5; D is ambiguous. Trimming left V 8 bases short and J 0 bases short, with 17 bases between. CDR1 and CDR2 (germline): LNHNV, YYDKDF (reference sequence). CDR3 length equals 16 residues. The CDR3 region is CATVRERNHSNQPQHF. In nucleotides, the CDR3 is TGTGCCACCGTCCGGGAGCGTAATCATAGCAATCAGCCCCAGCATTTT.

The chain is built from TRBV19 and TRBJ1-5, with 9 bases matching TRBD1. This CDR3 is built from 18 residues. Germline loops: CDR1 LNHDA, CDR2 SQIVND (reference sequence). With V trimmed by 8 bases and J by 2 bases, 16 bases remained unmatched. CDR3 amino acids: CASSTEDRGGVGNQPQHF. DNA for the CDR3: TGTGCCAGTTCTACTGAGGACAGGGGAGGGGTGGGCAATCAGCCCCAGCATTTT.

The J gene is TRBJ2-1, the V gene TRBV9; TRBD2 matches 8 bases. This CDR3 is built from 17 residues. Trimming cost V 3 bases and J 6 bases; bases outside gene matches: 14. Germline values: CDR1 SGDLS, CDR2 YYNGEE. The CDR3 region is CASSAPTVGLAGNEQFF. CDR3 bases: TGTGCCAGCAGCGCCCCCACGGTCGGGCTAGCGGGCAATGAGCAGTTCTTC.

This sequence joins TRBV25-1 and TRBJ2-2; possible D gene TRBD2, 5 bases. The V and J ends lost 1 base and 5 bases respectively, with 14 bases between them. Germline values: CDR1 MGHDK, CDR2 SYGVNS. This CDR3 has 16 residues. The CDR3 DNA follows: TGTGCCAGCAGTGAATTCCCCGGGGTCGGGACCGGGGAGCTGTTTTTT. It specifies CASSEFPGVGTGELFF.

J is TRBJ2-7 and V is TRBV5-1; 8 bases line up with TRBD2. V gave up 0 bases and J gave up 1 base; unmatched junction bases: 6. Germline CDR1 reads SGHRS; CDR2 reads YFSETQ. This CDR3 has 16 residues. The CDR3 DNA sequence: TGCGCCAGCAGCTTGGGGCGGGGGGCCGGATCCTACGAGCAGTACTTC. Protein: CASSLGRGAGSYEQYF.

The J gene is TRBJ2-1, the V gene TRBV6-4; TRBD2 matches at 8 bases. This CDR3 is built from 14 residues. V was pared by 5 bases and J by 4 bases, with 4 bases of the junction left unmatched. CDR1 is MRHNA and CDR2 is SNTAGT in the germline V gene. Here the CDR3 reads CASSPGLDYNEQFF. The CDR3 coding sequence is TGTGCCAGCAGTCCGGGACTAGATTACAATGAGCAGTTCTTC.

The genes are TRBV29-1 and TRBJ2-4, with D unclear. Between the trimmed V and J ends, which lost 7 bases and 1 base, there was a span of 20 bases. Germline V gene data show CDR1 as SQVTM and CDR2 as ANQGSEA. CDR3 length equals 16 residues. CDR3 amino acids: CSDQSRNLNAKNIQYF. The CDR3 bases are TGCAGCGACCAGTCGCGGAACTTAAATGCCAAAAACATTCAGTACTTC.

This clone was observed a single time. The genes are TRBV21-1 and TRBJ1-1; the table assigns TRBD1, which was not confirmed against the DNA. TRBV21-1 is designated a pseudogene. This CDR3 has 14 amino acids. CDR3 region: CASSTRQGDTEAFF. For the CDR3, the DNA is TGTGCCAGCAGCACTCGACAGGGAGACACTGAAGCTTTCTTT.

The CDR3 nucleotides are TGTGCCAGTTCGGCTAGCGGGAGGCTTAGCACAGATACGCAGTATTTT. As protein: CASSASGRLSTDTQYF. The chain links TRBV19 to TRBJ2-3; 11 nucleotides agree with TRBD2. The CDR3 loop spans 16 amino acids. Trimming removed 8 bases from V and 0 bases from J; junction bases left unmatched: 7. Germline V gene sequence: CDR1 LNHDA, CDR2 SQIVND (reference sequence).

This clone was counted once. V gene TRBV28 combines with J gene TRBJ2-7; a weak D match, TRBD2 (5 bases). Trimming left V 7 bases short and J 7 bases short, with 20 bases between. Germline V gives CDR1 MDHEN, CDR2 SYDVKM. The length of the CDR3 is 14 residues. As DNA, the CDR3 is TGTGCCAGCACCCGAATGCACCGGTGGGAGGAGCAGTACTTC. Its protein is CASTRMHRWEEQYF.

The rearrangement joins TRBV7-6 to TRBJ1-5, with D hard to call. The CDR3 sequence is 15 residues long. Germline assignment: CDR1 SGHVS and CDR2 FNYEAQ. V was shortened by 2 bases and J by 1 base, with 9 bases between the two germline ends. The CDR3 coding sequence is TGTGCCAGCAGCTTAACCGGGTCAAGCAATCAGCCCCAGCATTTT. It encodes CASSLTGSSNQPQHF.

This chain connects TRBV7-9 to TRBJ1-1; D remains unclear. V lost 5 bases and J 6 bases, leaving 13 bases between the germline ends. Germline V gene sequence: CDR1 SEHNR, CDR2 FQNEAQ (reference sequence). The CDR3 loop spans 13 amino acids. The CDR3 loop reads CASSRLGRPEAFF. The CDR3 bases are TGTGCCAGCAGCCGGTTAGGGAGGCCTGAAGCTTTCTTT.

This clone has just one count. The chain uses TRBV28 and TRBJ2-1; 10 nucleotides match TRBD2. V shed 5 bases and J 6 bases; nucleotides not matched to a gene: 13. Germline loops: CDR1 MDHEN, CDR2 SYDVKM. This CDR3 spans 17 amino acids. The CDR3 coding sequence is TGTGCCAGCAGTCCAGGGACCCTAGCGGGAGAGGGCAATGAGCAGTTCTTC. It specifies CASSPGTLAGEGNEQFF. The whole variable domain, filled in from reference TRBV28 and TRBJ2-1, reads DVKVTQSSRYLVKRTGEKVFLECVQDMDHENMFWYRQDPGLGLRLIYFSYDVKMKEKGDIPEGYSVSREKKERFSLILESASTNQTSMYLCASSPGTLAGEGNEQFFGPGTRLTVL.

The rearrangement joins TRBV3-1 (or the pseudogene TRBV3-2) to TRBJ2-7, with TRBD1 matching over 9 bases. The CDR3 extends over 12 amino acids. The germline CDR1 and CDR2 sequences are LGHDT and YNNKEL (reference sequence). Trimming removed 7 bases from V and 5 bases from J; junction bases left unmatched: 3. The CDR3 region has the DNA TGTGCCAGCAACAGGGGGCGCGACGAGCAGTACTTC. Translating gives CASNRGRDEQYF.

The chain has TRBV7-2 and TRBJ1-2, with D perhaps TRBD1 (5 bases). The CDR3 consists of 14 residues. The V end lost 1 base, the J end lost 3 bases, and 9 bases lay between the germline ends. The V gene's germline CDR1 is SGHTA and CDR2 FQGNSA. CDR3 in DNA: TGTGCCAGCAGCTTAGTCCAGGGTGACTATGGCTACACCTTC. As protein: CASSLVQGDYGYTF.

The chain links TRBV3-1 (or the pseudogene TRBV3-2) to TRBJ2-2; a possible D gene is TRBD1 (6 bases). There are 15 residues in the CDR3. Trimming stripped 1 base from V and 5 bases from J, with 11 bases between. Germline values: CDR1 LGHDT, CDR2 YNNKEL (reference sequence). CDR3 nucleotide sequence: TGTGCCAGCAGCCAAGGGACAGTCGTAACCGGGGAGCTGTTTTTT. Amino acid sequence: CASSQGTVVTGELFF.

CDR3 amino acids: CASSDGRSGLETQYF. The CDR3 bases are TGTGCCAGCAGCGACGGGAGAAGTGGGTTGGAGACCCAGTACTTC. V is TRBV28 and J is TRBJ2-5; D may be TRBD2 (6 bases). Trimming cost V 6 bases and J 5 bases, with 19 bases left between them. This CDR3 has 15 amino acids. Per germline, CDR1 MDHEN and CDR2 SYDVKM.

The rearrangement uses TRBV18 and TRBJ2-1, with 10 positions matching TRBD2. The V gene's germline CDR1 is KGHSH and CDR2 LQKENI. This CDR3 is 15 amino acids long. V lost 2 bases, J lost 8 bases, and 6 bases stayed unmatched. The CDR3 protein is CASSPSLAGDYEQFF. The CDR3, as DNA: TGTGCCAGCTCACCATCCCTAGCGGGAGACTATGAGCAGTTCTTC.

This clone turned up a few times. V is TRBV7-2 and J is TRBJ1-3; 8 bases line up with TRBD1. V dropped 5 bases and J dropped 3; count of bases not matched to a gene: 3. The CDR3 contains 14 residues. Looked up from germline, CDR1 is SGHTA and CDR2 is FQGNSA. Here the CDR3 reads CASSPGQGGNTIYF. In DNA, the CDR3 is TGTGCCAGCAGCCCAGGACAGGGTGGAAACACCATATATTTT. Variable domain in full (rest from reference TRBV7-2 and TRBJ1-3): GAGVSQSPSNKVTEKGKDVELRCDPISGHTALYWYRQSLGQGLEFLIYFQGNSAPDKSGLPSDRFSAERTGGSVSTLTIQRTQQEDSAVYLCASSPGQGGNTIYFGEGSWLTVV.